This T cell receptor (beta chain) appears in the sequencing data of a study of shared clonotypes between healthy human individuals. Across the study: CD4 naive and memory got three plates each, CD8 naive two, CD8 memory one. Study conclusions and caveats: Large sequencing depth failed to make sorted-subset sequencing complete, rarefaction showed.

Germline CDR1 PRHDT, CDR2 FYEKMQ (reference sequence). CDR3 length: 15 amino acids. V shed 0 bases, J shed 4 bases, and the junction held 4 bases outside the gene matches. As regards this clone: The antigen remains unidentified.

Libraries were prepared by immunoSEQ multiplex PCR; TCRdb keeps only in-frame clonotypes and omits some of them. The sample has roughly 890,000 clones; nearly 95% are singletons. As defined, naive CD8 cells were CD45RO-negative and positively selected for CCR7, with terminally differentiated effector memory CD45RA+ cells excluded. Sequences were obtained from naive CD8+ T cells sorted from blood. The rearrangement uses TRBV13 and TRBJ2-7, with 9 bases lining up with TRBD1. The sequence was obtained from a man aged 25 to 45 in good health. The DNA for the CDR3 is TGTGCCAGCAGCTTAGGAGGGACAGGGAAATACGAGCAGTACTTC. Its protein is CASSLGGTGKYEQYF. The whole variable domain, remainder taken from reference TRBV13 and TRBJ2-7, is AAGVIQSPRHLIKEKRETATLKCYPIPRHDTVYWYQQGPGQDPQFLISFYEKMQSDKGSIPDRFSAQQFSDYHSELNMSSLELGDSALYFCASSLGGTGKYEQYFGPGTRLTVT.